This T cell receptor beta chain was retrieved from a study of blood T cell repertoires in COVID-19 (TCRdb year 2020). A note on the overall study: The collaborator samples originated in the United States, Italy and Spain and spanned the acute and convalescent phases of COVID-19. Samples came from the ongoing ImmuneRACE study (first 160 participants) plus 1,254 subjects from 6 global collaborators. Subjects who had been exposed to COVID-19, were actively infected with it, or had recovered from it provided the deeply sampled blood TCRbeta repertoires that made up the dataset. Where available, HLA class I and class II types were obtained from metadata supplied by the sample provider rather than from assay-based typing. Sample metadata almost always included a de-identified subject ID, COVID-19 status, age in years and sex. The repertoires were released in a freely available public database meant as a resource for research on the immune response to SARS-CoV-2. The material from the prospective study consisted of cDNA or gDNA derived from T cells, B-cell-depleted T cells, or PBMCs. Results and caveats for the whole study, not just this receptor: Clinical and demographic metadata were provided uncurated, with the amount varying by source and participant.

Participants in the prospective study were aged 18 to 89 years, lived in under 30 United States geographic areas, and enrolled through a virtual design. Cohort assignment in the prospective study relied on participant-reported clinical history from a screening survey and a study questionnaire. Recovered participants in ImmuneRACE Cohort 3 were defined by two consecutive negative NP/OP PCR tests, clearance by a healthcare professional, or resolution of symptoms. Mobile phlebotomists in the prospective study collected whole blood, serum and a nasopharyngeal or oropharyngeal swab from every participant. Prospective study participants could optionally give additional blood draws and questionnaires over an approximately 2-month period. Before DNA extraction, blood samples from the prospective study were shipped at room temperature or frozen. CDR1 and CDR2 are drawn from the germline V gene: SGHTA, FQGNSA. The cysteine opens and the phenylalanine closes a CDR3 of 15 amino acids. Only the CDR3 part of the read is kept: 45 bases, read in frame from the first base. After removal of 5 bases from V and 3 bases from J, the junction retains 8 bases not matched to a gene.

In its sample, this clone was seen a few times. What this receptor recognizes is not known. Within one base of it there is no much larger clone, and no base qualities were kept. TCRbeta CDR3 regions were amplified from genomic DNA using the immunoSEQ Assay, a bias-controlled multiplex PCR. Regarding the original processing steps: Within the assay, amplification of reference gene primers was used to estimate how many nucleated cells each sample contained. To quantify the absolute abundance of each unique TCRbeta CDR3 rearrangement, sequence reads were collapsed and filtered. For each sample, productive Simpson clonality was calculated as the square root of Simpson's diversity index over productive rearrangements. TCRdb re-hosts the immuneACCESS table, in-frame sequences only. Its copies lack some clones; in the studies checked, an unresolved V gene accounts for under half of them, and the cause for the rest is not known. From that table come the V and J calls and clone size; the DNA was used to work out D and trimming. The sample records 390,000 or so clones, about 87% of which are singletons. The ten top clones hold around 9.3% of the sample.

The V and J segments used are TRBV7-2 and TRBJ1-2, and TRBD1 matches 8 of the central bases. The TCR comes from a woman in her 50s who had recovered from COVID-19. Specimen: PBMCs or T cells enriched from blood (not recorded which). The CDR3 region: CASSPMTGDYYGYTF. The DNA sequence is as follows: TGTGCCAGCAGCCCAATGACAGGGGACTACTATGGCTACACCTTC.